Below, 12 T cell receptor beta chains from the same sample are listed, as sequenced in a study of blood T cell repertoires in COVID-19. The repertoire was sequenced with immunoSEQ multiplex PCR; TCRdb's copy has only in-frame clones and lacks some. The sample has 150,000 to 200,000 clones; roughly nine tenths are singletons. The sequencing sample was made of peripheral blood. These receptor sequences come from a man between 65 and 85 years old with acute or convalescent COVID-19.

The rearrangement uses TRBV7-9 and TRBJ1-4; no definite D call. V dropped 7 bases and J dropped 4 bases, with 10 bases sitting between them. In germline, CDR1 is SEHNR, CDR2 FQNEAQ (reference sequence). This CDR3 is built from 13 residues. The CDR3 sequence: CASTDYGNEKLFF. The DNA of the CDR3 is TGTGCCAGCACCGATTACGGTAATGAAAAACTGTTTTTT. The full variable domain, with the rest looked up from reference TRBV7-9 and TRBJ1-4, is DTGVSQNPRHKITKRGQNVTFRCDPISEHNRLYWYRQTLGQGPEFLTYFQNEAQLEKSRLLSDRFSAERPKGSFSTLEIQRTEQGDSAMYLCASTDYGNEKLFFGSGTQLSVL.

The chain employs TRBV5-1 and TRBJ2-7; D might be TRBD1 (5 bases). This CDR3 region has 14 residues. The V and J ends lost 0 bases and 4 bases respectively, with 11 bases between them. Germline V CDR1 and CDR2: SGHRS, YFSETQ. CDR3 loop: CASSLGRQPYEQYF. The DNA for the CDR3 is TGCGCCAGCAGCTTGGGCCGACAGCCTTACGAGCAGTACTTC.

The chain is built from TRBV3-1 (or the pseudogene TRBV3-2) and TRBJ2-7, with a tentative D call TRBD2 (5 bases). The germline V gene encodes CDR1 LGHDT and CDR2 YNNKEL (reference sequence). The CDR3 contains 12 residues. Trimming took 2 bases from V and 7 from J, leaving 9 bases between them. CDR3 protein: CASSQFTGEQYF. Written as DNA, the CDR3 is TGTGCCAGCAGCCAATTTACGGGAGAGCAGTACTTC.

The CDR3, as DNA: TGCGCCAGCAGCATCCAGGGGATAGGGCAGATAGAGCAGTTCTTC. This gives the protein CASSIQGIGQIEQFF. The chain is built from TRBV5-1 and TRBJ2-1; maybe TRBD1 (6 bases). The CDR3 loop spans 15 amino acids. CDR1 is SGHRS and CDR2 is YFSETQ in the germline V gene. V shed 4 bases and J shed 10 bases, with 21 bases lying between them.

V gene TRBV19 combines with J gene TRBJ1-2; D is undetermined. Germline V CDR1 and CDR2: LNHDA, SQIVND (reference sequence). The CDR3 spans 15 residues. V was cut by 5 bases and J by 2 bases, with 15 bases left in between. CDR3 in amino acids: CASSVRGPSNYGYTF. The CDR3 nucleotides are TGTGCCAGTAGTGTCCGGGGTCCTTCGAACTATGGCTACACCTTC.

A single count supports this clone. The chain has TRBV7-9 and TRBJ1-5, with D unresolved. Germline loops: CDR1 SEHNR, CDR2 FQNEAQ (reference sequence). This CDR3 contains 15 residues. Trimming took off 5 bases at V and 0 bases at J, with 11 bases between the two ends. CDR3 DNA sequence: TGTGCCAGCAGCCCCCGGGGAGATAGCAATCAGCCCCAGCATTTT. Protein product: CASSPRGDSNQPQHF.

This clone came up a few times. This chain links TRBV6-5 with TRBJ2-7; possibly TRBD1 for D (6 bases). This CDR3 region has 14 residues. The V end was cut by 0 bases, the J end by 3 bases, with 9 bases between. Germline V CDR1 and CDR2: MNHEY, SVGAGI. CDR3 protein: CASSYSTRGYEQYF. The CDR3 DNA is TGTGCCAGCAGTTACTCGACCAGGGGCTACGAGCAGTACTTC.

This clone appeared once. The gene calls are TRBV9 and TRBJ1-1; the D gene is possibly TRBD1 (6 bases). The CDR3 is made up of 15 amino acids. The V and J ends lost 0 bases and 5 bases respectively, with 14 bases between them. CDR1 and CDR2 from the germline V gene are SGDLS and YYNGEE. The CDR3 DNA reads as TGTGCCAGCAGCGTAGTACAGGGAGGGGAGACTGAAGCTTTCTTT. It specifies CASSVVQGGETEAFF. Filled out from reference TRBV9 and TRBJ1-1, the complete variable domain reads DSGVTQTPKHLITATGQRVTLRCSPRSGDLSVYWYQQSLDQGLQFLIQYYNGEERAKGNILERFSAQQFPDLHSELNLSSLELGDSALYFCASSVVQGGETEAFFGQGTRLTVV.

This clone has just a few counts. The CDR3 nucleotides are TGCGCCAGCAGCCCTTGGGACAGGACCTACGAGCAGTACTTC. This gives the protein CASSPWDRTYEQYF. This chain uses TRBV5-1 with TRBJ2-7, with 8 bases fitting TRBD1. The J segment lost 2 bases and the V segment lost 4 bases, leaving 5 bases of the junction unmatched. Germline loops: CDR1 SGHRS, CDR2 YFSETQ. The CDR3 runs to 14 residues.

The chain employs TRBV9 and TRBJ2-1; D not certain. Germline V gives CDR1 SGDLS, CDR2 YYNGEE. V shed 6 bases and J shed 6 bases, with 16 bases lying between them. The CDR3 sequence is 14 residues long. The CDR3 nucleotides are TGTGCCAGCACCCAATATGAGCTCGGCAATGAGCAGTTCTTC. This gives the protein CASTQYELGNEQFF. Filled out from reference TRBV9 and TRBJ2-1, the complete variable domain reads DSGVTQTPKHLITATGQRVTLRCSPRSGDLSVYWYQQSLDQGLQFLIQYYNGEERAKGNILERFSAQQFPDLHSELNLSSLELGDSALYFCASTQYELGNEQFFGPGTRLTVL.

The chain uses TRBV27 and TRBJ2-3; 15 nucleotides align to TRBD2. Germline V gene lookup returns CDR1 MNHEY and CDR2 SMNVEV (reference sequence). The CDR3 is 17 amino acids. With 4 bases clipped from V and 3 bases from J, the junction kept 5 bases outside the gene matches. The CDR3 DNA reads TGTGCCAGCAGTTCGGGACTAGCGGGAGGTTCGACAGATACGCAGTATTTT. Translating it yields CASSSGLAGGSTDTQYF.

This chain links TRBV6-5 with TRBJ2-3; possibly TRBD2 for D (5 bases). CDR1 and CDR2 (germline): MNHEY, SVGAGI. V lost 5 bases and J lost 2, with 14 bases in between. The CDR3 is 15 amino acids. The CDR3, as DNA: TGTGCCAGCAGTCAAAGCCCGGGATTCACAGATACGCAGTATTTT. Its protein product is CASSQSPGFTDTQYF.